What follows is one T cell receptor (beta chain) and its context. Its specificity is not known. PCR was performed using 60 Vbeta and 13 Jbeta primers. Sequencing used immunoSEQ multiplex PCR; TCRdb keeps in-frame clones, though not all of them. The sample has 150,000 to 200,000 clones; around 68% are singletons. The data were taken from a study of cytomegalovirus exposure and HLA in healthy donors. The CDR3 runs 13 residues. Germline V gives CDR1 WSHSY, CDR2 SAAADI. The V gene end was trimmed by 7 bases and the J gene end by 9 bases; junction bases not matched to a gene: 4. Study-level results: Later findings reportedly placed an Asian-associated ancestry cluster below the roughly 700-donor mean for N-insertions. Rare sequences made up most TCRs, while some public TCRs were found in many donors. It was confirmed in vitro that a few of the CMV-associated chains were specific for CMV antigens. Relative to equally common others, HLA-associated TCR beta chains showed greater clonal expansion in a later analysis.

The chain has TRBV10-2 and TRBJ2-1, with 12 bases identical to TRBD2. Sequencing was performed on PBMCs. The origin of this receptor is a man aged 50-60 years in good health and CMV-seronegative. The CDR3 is CASNLAGGTEQFF. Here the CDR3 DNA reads TGCGCCAGCAATCTAGCGGGGGGGACTGAGCAGTTCTTC.